The clone carrying this T cell receptor beta chain came up many times. These data belong to a study of patients and donors after allogeneic stem cell transplantation. TCRdb reprocessed the RT-PCR reads with MiXCR, giving one entry per CDR3 protein. This sample has 87,000 or so distinct CDR3 sequences, with 5% found just once. Germline CDR1 is LNHDA and CDR2 is SQIVND (reference sequence). The CDR3 covers 16 residues. Deletions cut 3 bases from V and 4 bases from J, with 16 bases between. The genes are TRBV19 and TRBJ2-1; D is unclear. The receptor was derived from a human donor who was either an allogeneic HSCT recipient or a stem cell or donor lymphocyte infusion donor (not recorded which). It is not recorded whose cells these are; they may come from a transplant donor. The specimen sequenced was blood, either unsorted or a sorted T cell fraction (not recorded which). The CDR3 here is CASSIGARLKYNEQFF. Written as DNA, the CDR3 is TGTGCCAGTAGTATTGGTGCTCGCCTGAAGTACAATGAGCAGTTCTTC.